This TCR beta chain was identified in a study of CD8 T cells in ankylosing spondylitis. As the method for making TCR beta libraries, quantitative 5'-RACE with molecular barcodes was used. A single record per CDR3 protein comes from TCRdb applying MiXCR to the 5' RACE reads. The sample records around 180,000 distinct CDR3 sequences, over 15% being singletons. This clonotype has ten or more counts. Trimming shortened V by 3 bases and J by 6 bases, and 9 bases separated the two germline ends. The length of the CDR3 is 12 residues. Germline V gene sequence: CDR1 SEHNR, CDR2 FQNEAQ (reference sequence). Material: blood, either unsorted or a sorted T cell fraction (not recorded which). This TCR derives from a male donor aged 10 to 35 with ankylosing spondylitis or in good health (not recorded which). This sequence joins TRBV7-9 and TRBJ2-7, with D perhaps given as TRBD1 or TRBD2 (5 bases each). CDR3 DNA sequence: TGTGCCAGCAGCTTCTTGGGGACCGAGCAGTACTTC. Translating gives CASSFLGTEQYF.